These T cell receptor beta chains were read from a single sample in a study of blood T cell repertoires in COVID-19. The data were produced by immunoSEQ multiplex PCR, yet TCRdb's version contains in-frame clones alone and is incomplete. The sample shows roughly 190,000 clones, roughly 82% of them seen only once. Sequences were obtained from PBMCs or T cells enriched from blood (not recorded which). The receptors here all came from a woman aged 60-75 years with acute COVID-19. The CDR3 runs from the conserved cysteine through the conserved F or W. D genes are given only for firm matches. Clone size is shown for a subset of rows, as once, few, many or a class of expanded clone.

CDR3aa: CASSSVRERSYNEQFF; CDR3nt: TGTGCCAGCAGCTCCGTTCGGGAACGCTCCTACAATGAGCAGTTCTTC; v_gene: TRBV11-2; abundance: -; d_gene: -; j_gene: TRBJ2-1
CDR3aa: CASSISSGYEQYF; CDR3nt: TGTGCCAGTAGTATTTCTAGCGGCTACGAGCAGTACTTC; v_gene: TRBV19; abundance: -; d_gene: TRBD2; j_gene: TRBJ2-7
CDR3aa: CASSSPWAGNNSPLHF; CDR3nt: TGTGCCAGCAGTTCCCCCTGGGCGGGAAATAATTCACCCCTCCACTTT; v_gene: TRBV6-6; abundance: -; d_gene: -; j_gene: TRBJ1-6
CDR3aa: CASSPGSLNTEAFF; CDR3nt: TGTGCCAGCAGCCCTGGCTCTCTGAACACTGAAGCTTTCTTT; v_gene: TRBV7-2; abundance: -; d_gene: -; j_gene: TRBJ1-1
CDR3aa: CASSQDPERGQPQHF; CDR3nt: TGTGCCAGCAGCCAAGACCCAGAACGGGGTCAGCCCCAGCATTTT; v_gene: TRBV3-1/TRBV3-2; abundance: -; d_gene: -; j_gene: TRBJ1-5
CDR3aa: CASSRGNPYEQYF; CDR3nt: TGTGCCAGCAGCAGGGGGAACCCCTACGAGCAGTACTTC; v_gene: TRBV6-5; abundance: -; d_gene: TRBD1; j_gene: TRBJ2-7
CDR3aa: CASSLTWDRANEQFF; CDR3nt: TGTGCCAGCAGCTTAACCTGGGACAGGGCGAATGAGCAGTTCTTC; v_gene: TRBV7-2; abundance: -; d_gene: TRBD1; j_gene: TRBJ2-1
CDR3aa: CASSPILAGRSDTQYF; CDR3nt: TGTGCCAGCAGCCCTATACTAGCGGGGAGGTCAGATACGCAGTATTTT; v_gene: TRBV7-6; abundance: -; d_gene: TRBD2; j_gene: TRBJ2-3
CDR3aa: CASSPEAGAREKLFF; CDR3nt: TGTGCCAGCAGCCCCGAGGCAGGGGCTCGGGAAAAACTGTTTTTT; v_gene: TRBV7-9; abundance: few; d_gene: -; j_gene: TRBJ1-4
CDR3aa: CASRQGAYGGEKLFF; CDR3nt: TGTGCCAGCAGGCAAGGGGCCTATGGAGGTGAAAAACTGTTTTTT; v_gene: TRBV3-1/TRBV3-2; abundance: -; d_gene: -; j_gene: TRBJ1-4
CDR3aa: CASSITGLGNEQFF; CDR3nt: TGTGCCAGCAGCATAACAGGGCTCGGCAATGAGCAGTTCTTC; v_gene: TRBV11-3; abundance: -; d_gene: -; j_gene: TRBJ2-1
CDR3aa: CASFRDGYTF; CDR3nt: TGTGCCAGCTTCAGGGATGGCTACACCTTC; v_gene: TRBV6-5; abundance: -; d_gene: -; j_gene: TRBJ1-2
CDR3aa: CASSVSWQGSEKLFF; CDR3nt: TGTGCCAGCAGCGTAAGCTGGCAGGGAAGCGAAAAACTGTTTTTT; v_gene: TRBV9; abundance: -; d_gene: -; j_gene: TRBJ1-4
CDR3aa: CASSLNRGFSYEQYF; CDR3nt: TGTGCCAGCAGCTTAAACAGGGGGTTTTCCTACGAGCAGTACTTC; v_gene: TRBV7-8; abundance: -; d_gene: TRBD1; j_gene: TRBJ2-7
CDR3aa: CASSLGRGLKGNTIYF; CDR3nt: TGTGCCAGCAGCTTAGGTCGGGGGTTGAAAGGAAACACCATATATTTT; v_gene: TRBV11-2; abundance: -; d_gene: -; j_gene: TRBJ1-3